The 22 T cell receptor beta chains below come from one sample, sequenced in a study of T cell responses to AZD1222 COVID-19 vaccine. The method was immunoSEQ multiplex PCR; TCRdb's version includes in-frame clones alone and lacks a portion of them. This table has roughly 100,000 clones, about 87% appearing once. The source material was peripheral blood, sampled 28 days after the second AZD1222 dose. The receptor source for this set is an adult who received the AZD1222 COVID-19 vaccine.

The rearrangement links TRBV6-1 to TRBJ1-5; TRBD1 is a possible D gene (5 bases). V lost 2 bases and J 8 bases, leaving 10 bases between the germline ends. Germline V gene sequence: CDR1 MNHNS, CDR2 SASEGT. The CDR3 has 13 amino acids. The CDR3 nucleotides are TGTGCCAGCAGTGAACGGGGGATTAAGCCCCAGCATTTT. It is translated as CASSERGIKPQHF.

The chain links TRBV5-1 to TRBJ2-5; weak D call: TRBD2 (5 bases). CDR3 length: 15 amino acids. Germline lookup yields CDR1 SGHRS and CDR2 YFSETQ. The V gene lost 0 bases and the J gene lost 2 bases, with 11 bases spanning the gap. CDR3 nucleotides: TGCGCCAGCAGCTTGGGAGGGAAACCTCAAGAGACCCAGTACTTC. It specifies CASSLGGKPQETQYF.

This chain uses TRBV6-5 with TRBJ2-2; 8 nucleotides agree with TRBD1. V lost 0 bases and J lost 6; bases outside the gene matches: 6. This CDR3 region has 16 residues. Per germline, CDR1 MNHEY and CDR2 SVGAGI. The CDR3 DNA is TGTGCCAGCAGTTACTCGGCAGGGGGCGCGTCCGGGGAGCTGTTTTTT. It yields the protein CASSYSAGGASGELFF.

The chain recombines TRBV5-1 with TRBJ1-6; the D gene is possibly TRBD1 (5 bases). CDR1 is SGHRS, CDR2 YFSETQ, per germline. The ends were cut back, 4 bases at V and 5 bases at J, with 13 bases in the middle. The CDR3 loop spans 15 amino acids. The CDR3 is CASSLGTADNSPLHF. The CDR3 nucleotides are TGCGCCAGCAGCCTAGGGACGGCCGATAATTCACCCCTCCACTTT. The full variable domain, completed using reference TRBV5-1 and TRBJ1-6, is KAGVTQTPRYLIKTRGQQVTLSCSPISGHRSVSWYQQTPGQGLQFLFEYFSETQRNKGNFPGRFSGRQFSNSRSEMNVSTLELGDSALYLCASSLGTADNSPLHFGNGTRLTVT.

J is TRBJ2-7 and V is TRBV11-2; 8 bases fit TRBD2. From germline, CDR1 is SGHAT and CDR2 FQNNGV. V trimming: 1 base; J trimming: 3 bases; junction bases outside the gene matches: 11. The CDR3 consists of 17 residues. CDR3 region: CASSLVPGGGRYYEQYF. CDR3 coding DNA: TGTGCCAGCAGCTTAGTGCCCGGGGGGGGCCGGTACTACGAGCAGTACTTC.

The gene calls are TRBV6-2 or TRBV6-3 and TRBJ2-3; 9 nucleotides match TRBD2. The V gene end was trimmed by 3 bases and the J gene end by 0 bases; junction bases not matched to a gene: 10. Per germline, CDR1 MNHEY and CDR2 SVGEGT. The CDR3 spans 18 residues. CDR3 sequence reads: CASSYGGGAPGSTDTQYF. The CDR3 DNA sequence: TGTGCCAGCAGTTATGGCGGGGGGGCCCCGGGAAGCACAGATACGCAGTATTTT.

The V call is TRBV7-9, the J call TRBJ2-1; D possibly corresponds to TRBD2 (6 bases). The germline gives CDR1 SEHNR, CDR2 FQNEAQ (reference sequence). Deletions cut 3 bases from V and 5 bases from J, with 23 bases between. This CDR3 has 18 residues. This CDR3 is CASSLWYGGLGLNNEQFF. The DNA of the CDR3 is TGTGCCAGCAGCTTGTGGTATGGGGGACTTGGGCTGAACAATGAGCAGTTCTTC.

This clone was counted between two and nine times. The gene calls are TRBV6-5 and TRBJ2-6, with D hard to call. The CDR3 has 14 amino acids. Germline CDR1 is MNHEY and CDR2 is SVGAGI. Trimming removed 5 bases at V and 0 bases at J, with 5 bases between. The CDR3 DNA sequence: TGTGCCAGCAGTCGGTCCTCTGGGGCCAACGTCCTGACTTTC. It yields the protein CASSRSSGANVLTF.

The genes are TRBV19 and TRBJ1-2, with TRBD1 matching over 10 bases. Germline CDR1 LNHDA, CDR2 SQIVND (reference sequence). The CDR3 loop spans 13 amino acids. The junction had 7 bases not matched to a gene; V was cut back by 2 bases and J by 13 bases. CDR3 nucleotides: TGTGCCAGTAGTATACGGACAGGGGGTACGGTCACCTTC. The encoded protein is CASSIRTGGTVTF.

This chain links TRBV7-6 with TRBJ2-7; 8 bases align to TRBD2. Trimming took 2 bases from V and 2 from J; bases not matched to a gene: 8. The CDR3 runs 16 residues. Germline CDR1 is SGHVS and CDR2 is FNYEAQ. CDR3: CASSLFPTSDTYEQYF. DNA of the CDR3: TGTGCCAGCAGCTTATTCCCGACTAGCGACACCTACGAGCAGTACTTC. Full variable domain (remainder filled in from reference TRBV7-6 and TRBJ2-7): GAGVSQSPRYKVTKRGQDVALRCDPISGHVSLYWYRQALGQGPEFLTYFNYEAQQDKSGLPNDRFSAERPEGSISTLTIQRTEQRDSAMYRCASSLFPTSDTYEQYFGPGTRLTVT.

CDR3 protein: CASSLVGGNGYTF. In DNA form, the CDR3 reads TGTGCCAGCAGCTTGGTGGGAGGGAATGGCTACACCTTC. This rearrangement joins TRBV5-4 to TRBJ1-2; D ambiguous. The CDR3 has 13 amino acids. Trimming removed 0 bases from V and 6 bases from J, with 9 bases in between. The germline CDR1 and CDR2 sequences are SGHNT and YYREEE (reference sequence).

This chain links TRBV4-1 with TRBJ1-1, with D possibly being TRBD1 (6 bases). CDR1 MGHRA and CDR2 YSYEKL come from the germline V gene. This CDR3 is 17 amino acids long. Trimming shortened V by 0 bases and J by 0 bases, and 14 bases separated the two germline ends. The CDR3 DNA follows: TGCGCCAGCAGCCAAGATGGGCAGGGGCCGTTGAACACTGAAGCTTTCTTT. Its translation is CASSQDGQGPLNTEAFF.

CDR3 sequence: CASTWGRQSEAFF. The CDR3 nucleotides read TGTGCCAGCACCTGGGGCAGGCAGTCTGAAGCTTTCTTT. V usage is TRBV12-3 or TRBV12-4 and J usage is TRBJ1-1, with D perhaps TRBD1 (5 bases). The CDR3 is 13 residues long. The V end lost 7 bases, the J end lost 6 bases, and 15 bases lay between the germline ends.

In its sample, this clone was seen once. The CDR3 sequence is CASSFLDSRYGYTF. CDR3 coding DNA: TGTGCCAGCAGTTTCCTCGACAGCCGATATGGCTACACCTTC. The V call is TRBV27, the J call TRBJ1-2; D is possibly TRBD1 (5 bases). CDR1 is MNHEY, CDR2 SMNVEV, per germline (reference sequence). Trimming removed 3 bases from V and 5 bases from J, with 13 bases in between. CDR3 size: 14 residues.

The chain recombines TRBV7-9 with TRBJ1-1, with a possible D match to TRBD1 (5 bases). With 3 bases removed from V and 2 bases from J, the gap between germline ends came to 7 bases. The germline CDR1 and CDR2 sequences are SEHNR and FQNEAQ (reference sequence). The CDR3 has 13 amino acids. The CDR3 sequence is CASSFRVNTEAFF. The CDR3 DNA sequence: TGTGCCAGCAGCTTCAGGGTAAACACTGAAGCTTTCTTT.

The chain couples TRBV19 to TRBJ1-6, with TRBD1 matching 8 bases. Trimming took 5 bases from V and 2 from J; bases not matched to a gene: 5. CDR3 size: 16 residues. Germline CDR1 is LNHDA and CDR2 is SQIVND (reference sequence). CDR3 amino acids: CASSALTGAYNSPLHF. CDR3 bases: TGTGCCAGTAGTGCGTTGACAGGGGCCTATAATTCACCCCTCCACTTT.

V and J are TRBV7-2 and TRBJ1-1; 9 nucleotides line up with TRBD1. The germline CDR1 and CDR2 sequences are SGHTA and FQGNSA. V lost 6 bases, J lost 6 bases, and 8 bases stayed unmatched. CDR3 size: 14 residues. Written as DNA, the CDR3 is TGTGCCAGCAGACTGACAGGGGGGATTCCTGAAGCTTTCTTT. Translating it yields CASRLTGGIPEAFF.

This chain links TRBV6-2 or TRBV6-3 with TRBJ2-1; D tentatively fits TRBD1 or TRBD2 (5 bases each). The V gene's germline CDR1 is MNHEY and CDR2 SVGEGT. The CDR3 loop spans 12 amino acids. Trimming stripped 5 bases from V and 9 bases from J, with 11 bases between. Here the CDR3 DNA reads TGTGCCAGCAGTCAGCCCGGGGCTGAGCAGTTCTTC. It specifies CASSQPGAEQFF.

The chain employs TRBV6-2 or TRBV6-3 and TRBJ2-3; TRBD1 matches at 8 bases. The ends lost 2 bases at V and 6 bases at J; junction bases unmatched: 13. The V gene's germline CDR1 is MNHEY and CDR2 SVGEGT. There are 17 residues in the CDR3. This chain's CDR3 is CASSYSPGQDRGDTQYF. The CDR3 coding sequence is TGTGCCAGCAGTTACAGTCCGGGACAGGACCGGGGGGATACGCAGTATTTT.

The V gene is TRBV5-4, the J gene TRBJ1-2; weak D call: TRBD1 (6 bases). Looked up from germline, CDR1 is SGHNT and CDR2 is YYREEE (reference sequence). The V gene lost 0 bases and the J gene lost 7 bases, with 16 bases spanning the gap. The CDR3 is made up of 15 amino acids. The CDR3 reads CASSLAGGGPSGYTF. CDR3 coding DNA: TGTGCCAGCAGCTTGGCCGGGGGGGGGCCTTCTGGCTACACCTTC.

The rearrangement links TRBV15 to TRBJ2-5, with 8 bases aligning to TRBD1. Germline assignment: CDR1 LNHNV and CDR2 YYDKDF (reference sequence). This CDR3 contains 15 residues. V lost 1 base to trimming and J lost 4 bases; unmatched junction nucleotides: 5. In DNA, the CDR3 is TGTGCCACCAGCAGAGGACAGGGGATGGGAGAGACCCAGTACTTC. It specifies CATSRGQGMGETQYF.

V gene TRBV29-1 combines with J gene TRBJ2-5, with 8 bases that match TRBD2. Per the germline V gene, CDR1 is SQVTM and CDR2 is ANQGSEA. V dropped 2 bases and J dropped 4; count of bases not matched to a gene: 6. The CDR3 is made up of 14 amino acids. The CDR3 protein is CSVETAGVGETQYF. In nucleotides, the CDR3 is TGCAGCGTTGAAACAGCGGGGGTAGGAGAGACCCAGTACTTC.